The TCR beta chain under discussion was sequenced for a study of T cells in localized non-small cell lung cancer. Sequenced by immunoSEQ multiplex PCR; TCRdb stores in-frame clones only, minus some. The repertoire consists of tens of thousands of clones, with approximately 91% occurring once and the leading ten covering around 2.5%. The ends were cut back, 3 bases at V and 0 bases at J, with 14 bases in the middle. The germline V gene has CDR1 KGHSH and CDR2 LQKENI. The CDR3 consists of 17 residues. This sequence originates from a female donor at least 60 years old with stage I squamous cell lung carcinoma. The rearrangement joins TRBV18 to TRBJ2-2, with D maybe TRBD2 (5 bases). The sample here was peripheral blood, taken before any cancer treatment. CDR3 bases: TGTGCCAGCTCACCGAGGCGGGCTTCCTCGAACACCGGGGAGCTGTTTTTT. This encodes CASSPRRASSNTGELFF. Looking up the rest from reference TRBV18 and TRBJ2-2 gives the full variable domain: NAGVMQNPRHLVRRRGQEARLRCSPMKGHSHVYWYRQLPEEGLKFMVYLQKENIIDESGMPKERFSAEFPKEGPSILRIQQVVRGDSAAYFCASSPRRASSNTGELFFGEGSRLTVL.